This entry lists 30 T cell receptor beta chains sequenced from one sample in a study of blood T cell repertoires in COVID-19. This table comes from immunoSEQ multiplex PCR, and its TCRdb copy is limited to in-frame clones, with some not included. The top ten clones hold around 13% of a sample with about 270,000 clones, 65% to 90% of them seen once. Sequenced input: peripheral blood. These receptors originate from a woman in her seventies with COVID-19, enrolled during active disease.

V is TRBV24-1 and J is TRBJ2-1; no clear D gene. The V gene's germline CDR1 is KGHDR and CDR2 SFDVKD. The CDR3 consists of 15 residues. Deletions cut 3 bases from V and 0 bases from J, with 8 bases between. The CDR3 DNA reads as TGTGCCACCAGTGATATCCGTAGCTCCTACAATGAGCAGTTCTTC. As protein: CATSDIRSSYNEQFF.

CDR3 protein: CATSDATGENTEAFF. CDR3 in DNA: TGTGCCACCAGTGATGCGACCGGGGAGAACACTGAAGCTTTCTTT. This chain joins TRBV24-1 and TRBJ1-1, with D unclear. The CDR3 runs to 15 residues. Germline values: CDR1 KGHDR, CDR2 SFDVKD. The germline V and J ends were trimmed by 3 bases and 1 base, with 11 bases remaining between them.

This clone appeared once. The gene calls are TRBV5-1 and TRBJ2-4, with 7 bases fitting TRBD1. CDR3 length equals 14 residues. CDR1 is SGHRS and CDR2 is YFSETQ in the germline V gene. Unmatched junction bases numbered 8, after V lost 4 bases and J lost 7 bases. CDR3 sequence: CASSATTGVNIQYF. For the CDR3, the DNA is TGCGCCAGCAGCGCCACCACAGGGGTGAACATTCAGTACTTC.

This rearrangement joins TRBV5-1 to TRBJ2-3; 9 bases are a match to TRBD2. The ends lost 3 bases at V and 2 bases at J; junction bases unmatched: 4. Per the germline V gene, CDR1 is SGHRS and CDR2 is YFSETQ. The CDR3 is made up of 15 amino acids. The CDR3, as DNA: TGCGCCAGCAGCTCTAGCGGGGCCCCCACAGATACGCAGTATTTT. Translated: CASSSSGAPTDTQYF.

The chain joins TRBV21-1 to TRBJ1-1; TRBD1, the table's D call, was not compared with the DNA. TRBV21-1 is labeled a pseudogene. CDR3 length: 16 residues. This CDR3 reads CASSKVMRGRGTEAFF. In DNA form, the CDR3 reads TGTGCCAGCAGCAAAGTAATGAGGGGCAGGGGCACTGAAGCTTTCTTT.

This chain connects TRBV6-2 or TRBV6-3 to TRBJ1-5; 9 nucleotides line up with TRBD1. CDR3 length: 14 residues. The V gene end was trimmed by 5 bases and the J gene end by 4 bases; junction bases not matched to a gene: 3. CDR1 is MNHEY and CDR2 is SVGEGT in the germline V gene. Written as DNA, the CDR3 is TGTGCCAGCAGTCTACAGGGGGCAAATCAGCCCCAGCATTTT. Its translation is CASSLQGANQPQHF.

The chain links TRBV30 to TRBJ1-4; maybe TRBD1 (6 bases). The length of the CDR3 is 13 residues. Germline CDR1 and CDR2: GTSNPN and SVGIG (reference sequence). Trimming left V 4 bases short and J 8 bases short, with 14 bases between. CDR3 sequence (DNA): TGTGCCTGGAATCAGGACAGCAGGGAAAAACTGTTTTTT. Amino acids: CAWNQDSREKLFF.

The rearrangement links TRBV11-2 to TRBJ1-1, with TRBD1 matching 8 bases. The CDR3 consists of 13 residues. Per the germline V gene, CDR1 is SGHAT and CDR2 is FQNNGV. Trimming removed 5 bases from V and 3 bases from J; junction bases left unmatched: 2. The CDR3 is CASSQTGDTEAFF. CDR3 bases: TGTGCCAGCAGCCAGACAGGGGACACTGAAGCTTTCTTT.

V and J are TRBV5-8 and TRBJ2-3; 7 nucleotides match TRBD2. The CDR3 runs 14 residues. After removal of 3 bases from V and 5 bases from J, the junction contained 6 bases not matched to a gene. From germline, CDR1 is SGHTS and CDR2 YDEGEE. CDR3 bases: TGTGCCAGCAGCTCTCAGCGGGGTAGAGATACGCAGTATTTT. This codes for CASSSQRGRDTQYF.

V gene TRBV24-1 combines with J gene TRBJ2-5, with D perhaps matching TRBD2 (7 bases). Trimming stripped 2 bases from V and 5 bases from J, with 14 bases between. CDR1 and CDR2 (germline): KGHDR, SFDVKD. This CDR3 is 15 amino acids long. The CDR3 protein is CATSDSAGEGETQYF. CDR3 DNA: TGTGCCACCAGTGATTCGGCAGGGGAGGGGGAGACCCAGTACTTC.

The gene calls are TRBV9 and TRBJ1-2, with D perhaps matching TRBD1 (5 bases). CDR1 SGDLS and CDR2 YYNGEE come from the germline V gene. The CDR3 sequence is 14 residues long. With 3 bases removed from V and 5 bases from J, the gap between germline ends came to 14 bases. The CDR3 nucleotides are TGTGCCAGCAGCGGTCCCGACAGCTTATATGGCTACACCTTC. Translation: CASSGPDSLYGYTF.

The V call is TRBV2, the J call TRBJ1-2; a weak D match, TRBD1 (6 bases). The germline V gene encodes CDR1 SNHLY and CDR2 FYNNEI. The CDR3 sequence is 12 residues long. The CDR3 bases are TGTGCTAGACAGGTATCCGGCGGGGGCTACACCTTC. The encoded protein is CARQVSGGGYTF.

The CDR3 DNA sequence: TGTGCCAGCAGTTTAGGCGGGGGGGCCCCAGATACGCAGTATTTT. Amino acids: CASSLGGGAPDTQYF. The J gene is TRBJ2-3, the V gene TRBV28; TRBD2 matches 9 bases. CDR1 and CDR2 from the germline V gene are MDHEN and SYDVKM. V shed 2 bases, J shed 4 bases, and the junction held 4 bases outside the gene matches. The CDR3 totals 15 residues.

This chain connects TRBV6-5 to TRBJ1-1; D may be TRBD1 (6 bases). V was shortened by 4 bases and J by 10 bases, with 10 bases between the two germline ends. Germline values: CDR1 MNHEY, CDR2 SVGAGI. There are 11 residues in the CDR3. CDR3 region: CASSSGRGAFF. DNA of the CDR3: TGTGCCAGCAGTTCCGGCAGGGGAGCTTTCTTT.

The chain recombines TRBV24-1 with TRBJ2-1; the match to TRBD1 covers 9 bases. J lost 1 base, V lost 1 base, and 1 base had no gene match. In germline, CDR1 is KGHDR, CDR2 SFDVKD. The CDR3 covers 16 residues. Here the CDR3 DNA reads TGTGCCACCAGTGATTTCGGACAGGGGTCCTACAATGAGCAGTTCTTC. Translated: CATSDFGQGSYNEQFF.

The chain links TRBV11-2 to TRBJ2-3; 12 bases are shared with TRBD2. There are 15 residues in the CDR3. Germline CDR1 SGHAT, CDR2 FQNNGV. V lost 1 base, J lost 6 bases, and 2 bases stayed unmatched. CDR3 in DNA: TGTGCCAGCAGCTTAGCTAGCGGGGGGGTGGATACGCAGTATTTT. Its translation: CASSLASGGVDTQYF.

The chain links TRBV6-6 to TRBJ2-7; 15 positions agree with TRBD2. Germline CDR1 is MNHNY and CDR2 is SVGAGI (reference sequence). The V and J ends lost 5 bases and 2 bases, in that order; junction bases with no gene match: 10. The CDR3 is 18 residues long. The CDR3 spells CASSRTSGGAGQTYEQYF. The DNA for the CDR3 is TGTGCCAGCAGTCGGACTAGCGGGGGGGCAGGTCAAACCTACGAGCAGTACTTC.

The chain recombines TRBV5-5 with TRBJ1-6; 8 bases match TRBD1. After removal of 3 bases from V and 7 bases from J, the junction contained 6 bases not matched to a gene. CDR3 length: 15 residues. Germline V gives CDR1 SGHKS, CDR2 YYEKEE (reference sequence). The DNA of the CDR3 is TGTGCCAGCAGCTCGGTGGGACAGGTCAATTCACCCCTCCACTTT. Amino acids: CASSSVGQVNSPLHF.

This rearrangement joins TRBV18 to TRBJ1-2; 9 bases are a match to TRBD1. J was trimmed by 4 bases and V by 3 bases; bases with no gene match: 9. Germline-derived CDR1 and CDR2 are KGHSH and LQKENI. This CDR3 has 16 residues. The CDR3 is CASSPKTGQGGYGYTF. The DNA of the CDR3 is TGTGCCAGCTCACCCAAGACGGGACAGGGAGGCTATGGCTACACCTTC.

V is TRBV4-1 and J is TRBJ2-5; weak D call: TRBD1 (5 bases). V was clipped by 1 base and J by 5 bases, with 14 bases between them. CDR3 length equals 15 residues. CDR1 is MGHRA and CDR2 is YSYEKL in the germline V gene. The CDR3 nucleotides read TGCGCCAGCAGCCAAGGGGGCGAGGTACGGGAGACCCAGTACTTC. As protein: CASSQGGEVRETQYF.

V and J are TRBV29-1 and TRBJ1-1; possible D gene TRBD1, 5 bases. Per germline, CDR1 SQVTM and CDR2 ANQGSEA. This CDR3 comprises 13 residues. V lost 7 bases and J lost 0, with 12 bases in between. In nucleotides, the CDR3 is TGCAGCGGTATCAAAGGGGTGAACACTGAAGCTTTCTTT. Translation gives CSGIKGVNTEAFF.

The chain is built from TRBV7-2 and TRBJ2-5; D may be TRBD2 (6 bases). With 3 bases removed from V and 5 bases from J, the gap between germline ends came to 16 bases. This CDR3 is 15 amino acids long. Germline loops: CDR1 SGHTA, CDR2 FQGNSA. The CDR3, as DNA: TGTGCCAGCAGCTTCGGGGGTCAGTCCGGGGAGACCCAGTACTTC. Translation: CASSFGGQSGETQYF.

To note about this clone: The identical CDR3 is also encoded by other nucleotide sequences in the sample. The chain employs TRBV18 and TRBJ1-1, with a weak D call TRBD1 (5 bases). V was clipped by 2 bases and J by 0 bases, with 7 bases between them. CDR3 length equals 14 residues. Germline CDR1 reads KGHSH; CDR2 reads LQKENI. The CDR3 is CASSPSGLNTEAFF. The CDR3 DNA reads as TGTGCCAGCTCACCATCAGGGTTGAACACTGAAGCTTTCTTT.

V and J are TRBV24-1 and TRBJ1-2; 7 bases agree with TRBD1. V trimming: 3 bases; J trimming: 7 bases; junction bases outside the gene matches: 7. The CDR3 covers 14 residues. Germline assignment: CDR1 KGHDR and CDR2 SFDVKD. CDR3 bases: TGTGCCACCAGTGATCTAGACAGGGCTGGTGGCTACACCTTC. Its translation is CATSDLDRAGGYTF.

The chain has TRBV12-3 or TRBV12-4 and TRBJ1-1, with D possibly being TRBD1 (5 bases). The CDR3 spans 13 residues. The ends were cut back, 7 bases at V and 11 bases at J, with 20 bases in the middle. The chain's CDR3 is CASNPYWGGEAFF. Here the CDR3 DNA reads TGTGCCAGCAACCCATACTGGGGGGGTGAGGCTTTCTTT.

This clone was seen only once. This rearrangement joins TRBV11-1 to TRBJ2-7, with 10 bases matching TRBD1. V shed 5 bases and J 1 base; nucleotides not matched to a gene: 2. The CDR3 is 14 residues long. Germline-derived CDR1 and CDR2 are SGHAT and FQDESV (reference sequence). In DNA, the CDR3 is TGTGCCAGCAGCCGGACAGGGGGGTCCTACGAGCAGTACTTC. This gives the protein CASSRTGGSYEQYF. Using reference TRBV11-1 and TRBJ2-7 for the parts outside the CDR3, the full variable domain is EAEVAQSPRYKITEKSQAVAFWCDPISGHATLYWYRQILGQGPELLVQFQDESVVDDSQLPKDRFSAERLKGVDSTLKIQPAELGDSAMYLCASSRTGGSYEQYFGPGTRLTVT.

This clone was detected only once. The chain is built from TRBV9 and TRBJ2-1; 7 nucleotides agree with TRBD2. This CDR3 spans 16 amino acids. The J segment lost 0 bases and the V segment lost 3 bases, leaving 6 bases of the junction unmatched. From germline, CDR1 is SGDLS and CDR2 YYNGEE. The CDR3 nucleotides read TGTGCCAGCAGCGGGATGACGGGGGGCTCCTACAATGAGCAGTTCTTC. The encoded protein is CASSGMTGGSYNEQFF. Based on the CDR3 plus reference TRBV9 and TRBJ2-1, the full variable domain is DSGVTQTPKHLITATGQRVTLRCSPRSGDLSVYWYQQSLDQGLQFLIQYYNGEERAKGNILERFSAQQFPDLHSELNLSSLELGDSALYFCASSGMTGGSYNEQFFGPGTRLTVL.

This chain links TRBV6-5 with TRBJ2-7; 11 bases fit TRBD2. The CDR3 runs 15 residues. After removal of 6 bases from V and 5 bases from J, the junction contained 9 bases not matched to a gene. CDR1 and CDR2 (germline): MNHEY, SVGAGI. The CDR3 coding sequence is TGTGCCAGCAGGACTAGCGGGGCGTTCGAGGACGAGCAGTACTTC. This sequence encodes CASRTSGAFEDEQYF.

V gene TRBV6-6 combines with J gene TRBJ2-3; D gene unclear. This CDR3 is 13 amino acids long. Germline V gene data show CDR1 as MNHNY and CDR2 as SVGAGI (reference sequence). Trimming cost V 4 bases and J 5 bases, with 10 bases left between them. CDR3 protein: CASSSSELDTQYF. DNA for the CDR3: TGTGCCAGCAGTTCATCGGAGCTAGATACGCAGTATTTT.

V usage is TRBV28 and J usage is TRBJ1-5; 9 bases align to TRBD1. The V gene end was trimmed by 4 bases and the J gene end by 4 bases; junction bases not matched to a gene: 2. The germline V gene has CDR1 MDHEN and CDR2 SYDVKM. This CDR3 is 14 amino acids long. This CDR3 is CASSWGQGNQPQHF. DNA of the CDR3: TGTGCCAGCAGTTGGGGACAGGGTAATCAGCCCCAGCATTTT.